The sequence of this T cell receptor (beta chain) was determined in a study of PD-1 blockade in mismatch repair-deficient tumors. The CDR3 has 14 residues. Trimming pared 4 bases from V and 7 bases from J, leaving 13 bases between. Per the germline V gene, CDR1 is SEHNR and CDR2 is FQNEAQ (reference sequence). The assay was immunoSEQ multiplex PCR, and TCRdb's table has in-frame clones only and misses some. The sample holds roughly 79,000 clones; 80% to 90% are singletons and the top ten take approximately 5.1%. The input for sequencing was peripheral blood, taken 44 weeks after starting pembrolizumab. This sequence joins TRBV7-9 and TRBJ1-4; no clear D gene. This clonotype originated in an adult with mismatch repair-deficient cancer. CDR3 nucleotides: TGTGCCAGCAGCTCGACCCACCGAGTTGAAAAACTGTTTTTT. Encoded protein: CASSSTHRVEKLFF. Full variable domain (rest looked up from reference TRBV7-9 and TRBJ1-4): DTGVSQNPRHKITKRGQNVTFRCDPISEHNRLYWYRQTLGQGPEFLTYFQNEAQLEKSRLLSDRFSAERPKGSFSTLEIQRTEQGDSAMYLCASSSTHRVEKLFFGSGTQLSVL.